The rows below give T cell receptor beta chains drawn from one sample of a study of early T cells in non-severe SARS-CoV-2 infection. Using its own MiXCR run on the 5' RACE reads, TCRdb lists one record per CDR3 protein. The profile shows approximately 34,000 distinct CDR3 sequences, about 5.3% of them singletons. The sample here was whole blood, taken at baseline. The receptors stem from an adult who was a healthcare worker with PCR-confirmed SARS-CoV-2 infection or an uninfected control (not recorded which). CDR3s include the opening cysteine and the closing phenylalanine or tryptophan. D genes are given only for firm matches. The size of a clone is reported for some rows only, either as once, few or many, or as a class for expanded clones.

TRBV5-6,TRBD1,TRBJ1-6,medium-sized,CASSLFLGQGRGSPLHF,TGTGCCAGCAGCTTGTTTCTCGGACAGGGTCGTGGTTCACCCCTCCACTTT
TRBV24-1,TRBD2,TRBJ2-1,few,CATSDAGGDNPNEQFF,TGTGCCACCAGTGATGCCGGGGGGGACAATCCCAATGAGCAGTTCTTC
TRBV10-3,.,TRBJ2-1,many,CAISVSGNYNEQFF,TGTGCCATCAGTGTGTCGGGGAACTACAATGAGCAGTTCTTC
TRBV14,TRBD2,TRBJ2-3,medium-sized,CASSQGGRASTDTQYF,TGTGCCAGCAGCCAAGGCGGGAGAGCTAGCACAGATACGCAGTATTTT
TRBV9,.,TRBJ2-2,medium-sized,CASSQRNTGELFF,TGTGCCAGCAGCCAACGGAACACCGGGGAGCTGTTTTTT
TRBV11-2,TRBD2,TRBJ2-3,few,CASRPLSGRGGDTQYF,TGTGCCAGCAGACCTTTGTCTGGGAGGGGAGGAGATACGCAGTATTTT
TRBV24-1,.,TRBJ2-1,many,CATSGRFGGEQFF,TGTGCCACCAGTGGCCGGTTTGGCGGTGAGCAGTTCTTC
TRBV27,TRBD1,TRBJ2-5,many,CASSSKQGLETQYF,TGTGCCAGCAGTTCAAAACAGGGGTTGGAGACCCAGTACTTC
TRBV6-5,.,TRBJ1-2,many,CASKSFSFRDGRLSNYGYTF,TGTGCCAGCAAATCTTTTTCATTTCGGGACGGACGTCTTTCTAACTATGGCTACACCTTC
TRBV30,TRBD1,TRBJ2-2,many,CAWSLRTGPSNTGELFF,TGTGCCTGGAGTTTAAGGACAGGGCCTTCGAACACCGGGGAGCTGTTTTTT
TRBV7-2,TRBD2,TRBJ2-1,many,CASTIAGGVYNEQFF,TGTGCCAGCACCATAGCGGGAGGGGTTTACAATGAGCAGTTCTTC
TRBV27,.,TRBJ2-4,many,CASSSRLGQPENIQYF,TGTGCCAGCAGTTCACGACTTGGACAGCCAGAAAACATTCAGTACTTC
TRBV4-3,.,TRBJ2-1,many,CASSQDRLPLQFF,TGCGCCAGCAGCCAAGATCGACTACCTTTGCAGTTCTTC
TRBV4-1,.,TRBJ2-1,many,CASSRSGTPALLFF,TGCGCCAGCAGCCGATCCGGGACACCGGCTCTCTTGTTCTTC
TRBV28,.,TRBJ2-7,.,CASSGGTPGREQYF,TGTGCCAGCAGCGGAGGGACGCCTGGACGCGAGCAGTACTTC
TRBV30,.,TRBJ1-5,many,CAWRGWDAQPQHF,TGTGCCTGGAGAGGCTGGGACGCTCAGCCCCAGCATTTT
TRBV20-1,.,TRBJ2-3,few,CSARDLGGTQYF,TGCAGTGCTAGAGATTTGGGGGGTACGCAGTATTTT
TRBV9,TRBD1,TRBJ1-5,medium-sized,CASSDTGGYQPQHF,TGTGCCAGCAGTGATACAGGGGGGTATCAGCCCCAGCATTTT
TRBV5-1,TRBD2,TRBJ2-2,.,CASTSSAGGPDTGELFF,TGCGCCAGCACCTCATCGGCGGGAGGGCCGGACACCGGGGAGCTGTTTTTT
TRBV4-1,.,TRBJ2-3,.,CASSQRLTDTQYF,TGCGCCAGCAGCCAGAGGCTTACAGATACGCAGTATTTT
TRBV6-2/TRBV6-3,TRBD1,TRBJ1-1,.,CATNDRTGGWTEAFF,TGTGCCACCAACGACAGGACAGGGGGTTGGACTGAAGCTTTCTTT
TRBV5-1,TRBD1,TRBJ2-1,few,CASSLDLTDRGKFF,TGCGCCAGCAGCTTGGACTTAACCGACAGGGGAAAGTTCTTC
TRBV20-1,.,TRBJ2-6,few,CSAISGANVLTF,TGCAGTGCTATCTCTGGGGCCAACGTCCTGACTTTC
TRBV3-2,.,TRBJ1-2,.,CASSQETPLNYGYTF,TGTGCCAGCAGCCAAGAGACACCGCTTAACTATGGCTACACCTTC
TRBV14,.,TRBJ2-7,.,CASSQGPVEYF,TGTGCCAGCAGCCAAGGGCCGGTGGAGTACTTC
TRBV29-1,TRBD1,TRBJ2-7,many,CSVGQGGYEQYF,TGCAGCGTTGGACAGGGCGGGTACGAGCAGTACTTC
TRBV4-3,.,TRBJ1-1,.,CASSQAPRGGMNTEAFF,TGCGCCAGCAGCCAAGCTCCCAGGGGAGGGATGAACACTGAAGCTTTCTTT
TRBV11-2,.,TRBJ1-6,few,CASSLGADYNSPLHF,TGTGCCAGCAGCTTAGGGGCAGACTATAATTCACCCCTCCACTTT
TRBV2,TRBD2,TRBJ2-1,many,CASSERAGEASYNEQFF,TGTGCCAGCAGTGAACGGGCGGGAGAAGCGTCCTACAATGAGCAGTTCTTC
TRBV14,.,TRBJ2-6,few,CASSQVLFSGANVLTF,TGTGCCAGCAGCCAAGTTCTCTTTTCTGGGGCCAACGTCCTGACTTTC
TRBV6-5,TRBD1,TRBJ2-7,many,CASSVTGGAFYEQYF,TGTGCCAGCAGTGTGACAGGGGGCGCGTTTTACGAGCAGTACTTC
TRBV3-1,TRBD1,TRBJ1-2,many,CASRSTGGSGYTF,TGTGCCAGCAGGTCGACAGGGGGAAGTGGCTACACCTTC
TRBV29-1,.,TRBJ1-2,few,CSVPRHNYGYTF,TGCAGCGTACCGCGCCATAACTATGGCTACACCTTC
TRBV4-1,.,TRBJ2-1,many,CASSQGHLDNYNEQFF,TGCGCCAGCAGCCAAGGTCATCTGGACAACTACAATGAGCAGTTCTTC
TRBV18,TRBD1,TRBJ2-1,.,CASSNPGQGLWHEQFF,TGTGCCAGCTCCAACCCGGGACAGGGCTTATGGCATGAGCAGTTCTTC
TRBV4-1,TRBD1,TRBJ2-7,many,CASSPSGTGGFYEQYF,TGCGCCAGCAGCCCCTCCGGGACAGGGGGCTTCTACGAGCAGTACTTC
TRBV3-1,TRBD1,TRBJ1-5,.,CASSQDLTGYQPQHF,TGTGCCAGCAGCCAAGATCTGACAGGGTATCAGCCCCAGCATTTT
TRBV19,TRBD1,TRBJ2-5,many,CASSTDRGTETQYF,TGTGCCAGTAGTACGGACAGGGGCACGGAGACCCAGTACTTC
TRBV27,.,TRBJ1-5,many,CASSPVGRYNQPQHF,TGTGCCAGCAGTCCCGTAGGGAGGTACAATCAGCCCCAGCATTTT
TRBV18,TRBD2,TRBJ2-7,many,CASSPIGLAATYEQYF,TGTGCCAGCTCACCCATAGGACTAGCGGCCACCTACGAGCAGTACTTC
TRBV5-1,.,TRBJ1-2,many,CASSLVPGYGYTF,TGCGCCAGCAGCTTGGTCCCGGGATATGGCTACACCTTC
TRBV28,.,TRBJ1-1,many,CASGPDGAFF,TGTGCCAGCGGACCGGACGGAGCTTTCTTT
TRBV5-1,TRBD1,TRBJ2-3,many,CASSLASGGADTQYF,TGCGCCAGCAGCTTGGCGTCAGGGGGCGCAGATACGCAGTATTTT
TRBV4-2,.,TRBJ2-1,.,CASSGSAGSNEQFF,TGTGCCAGCAGCGGAAGCGCAGGGTCAAATGAGCAGTTCTTC
TRBV30,TRBD1,TRBJ2-1,few,CAWTQGNWEQFF,TGTGCCTGGACACAGGGGAATTGGGAGCAGTTCTTC
TRBV7-9,.,TRBJ1-2,.,CASEGYTF,TGTGCCAGCGAGGGCTACACCTTC
TRBV18,.,TRBJ1-4,.,CASSPQGVGEKLFF,TGTGCCAGCTCACCCCAGGGTGTCGGAGAAAAACTGTTTTTT
TRBV5-1,.,TRBJ1-2,few,CASSPGGARDYGYTF,TGCGCCAGCAGCCCTGGGGGGGCGCGGGACTATGGCTACACCTTC
TRBV6-2/TRBV6-3,.,TRBJ2-1,many,CAAKNSWALSYNEQFF,TGTGCCGCCAAAAATTCATGGGCGTTATCCTACAATGAGCAGTTCTTC
TRBV28,.,TRBJ1-4,many,CASSSPGRGRSAEKLFF,TGTGCCAGCAGTTCCCCGGGCAGGGGCAGATCTGCCGAAAAACTGTTTTTT
TRBV5-8,.,TRBJ2-2,many,CASSRGQLNTGELFF,TGTGCCAGCAGTCGCGGACAGCTTAACACCGGGGAGCTGTTTTTT
TRBV29-1,.,TRBJ1-1,many,CSVGVGRLSRNLNTEAFF,TGCAGCGTTGGAGTCGGGCGATTATCTAGGAATCTGAACACTGAAGCTTTCTTT
TRBV4-1,TRBD2,TRBJ2-5,many,CASSQLNMGLANLETQYF,TGCGCCAGCAGCCAATTGAATATGGGACTAGCCAATTTGGAGACCCAGTACTTC
TRBV7-2,.,TRBJ2-6,many,CASSLVGAVLTF,TGTGCCAGCAGCTTAGTCGGAGCCGTCCTGACTTTC
TRBV19,.,TRBJ2-3,.,CASSILTGGEDTQYF,TGTGCCAGTAGTATACTGACAGGTGGTGAGGATACGCAGTATTTT
TRBV18,.,TRBJ1-5,.,CASSEWGWERASSNQPQHF,TGTGCCAGCTCAGAATGGGGCTGGGAAAGAGCCTCTAGCAATCAGCCCCAGCATTTT
TRBV7-9,.,TRBJ1-5,many,CASSLEGAINQPQHF,TGTGCCAGCAGCTTAGAGGGCGCCATCAATCAGCCCCAGCATTTT